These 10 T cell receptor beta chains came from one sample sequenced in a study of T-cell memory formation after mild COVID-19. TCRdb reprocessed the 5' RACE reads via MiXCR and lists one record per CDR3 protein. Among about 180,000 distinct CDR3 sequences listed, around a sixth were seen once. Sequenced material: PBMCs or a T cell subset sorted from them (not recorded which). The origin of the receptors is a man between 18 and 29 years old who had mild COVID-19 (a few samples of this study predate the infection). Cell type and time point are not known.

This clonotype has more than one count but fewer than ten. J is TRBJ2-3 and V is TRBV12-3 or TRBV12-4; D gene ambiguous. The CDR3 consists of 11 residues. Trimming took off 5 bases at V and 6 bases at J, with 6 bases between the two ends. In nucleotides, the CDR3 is TGTGCCAGCAGTGTCAGGGATACGCAGTATTTT. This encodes CASSVRDTQYF.

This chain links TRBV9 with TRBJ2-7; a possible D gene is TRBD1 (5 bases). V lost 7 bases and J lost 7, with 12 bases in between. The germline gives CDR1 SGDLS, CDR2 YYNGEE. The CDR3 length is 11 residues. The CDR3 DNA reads TGTGCCAGCGGAAGGGGTTATGAGCAGTACTTC. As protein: CASGRGYEQYF.

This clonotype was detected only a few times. CDR3: CASSLGSGADYGYTF. The CDR3 bases are TGTGCCAGCAGTTTAGGTTCGGGGGCGGACTATGGCTACACCTTC. V is TRBV28 and J is TRBJ1-2; the D gene is possibly TRBD1 (6 bases). The CDR3 contains 15 residues. The V gene lost 2 bases and the J gene lost 3 bases, with 13 bases spanning the gap. The germline V gene has CDR1 MDHEN and CDR2 SYDVKM.

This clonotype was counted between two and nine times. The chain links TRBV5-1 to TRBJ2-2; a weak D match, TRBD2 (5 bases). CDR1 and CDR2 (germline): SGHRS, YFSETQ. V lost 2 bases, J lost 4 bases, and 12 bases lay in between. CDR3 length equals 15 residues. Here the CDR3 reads CASSLNPRGTGELFF. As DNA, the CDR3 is TGCGCCAGCAGCTTAAACCCCCGGGGCACCGGGGAGCTGTTTTTT.

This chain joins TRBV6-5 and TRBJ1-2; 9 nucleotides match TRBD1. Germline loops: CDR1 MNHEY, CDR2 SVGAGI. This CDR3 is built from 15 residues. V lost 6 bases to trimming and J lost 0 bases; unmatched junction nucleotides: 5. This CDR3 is CASRKTGGANYGYTF. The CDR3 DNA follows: TGTGCCAGCAGAAAAACAGGGGGCGCTAACTATGGCTACACCTTC.

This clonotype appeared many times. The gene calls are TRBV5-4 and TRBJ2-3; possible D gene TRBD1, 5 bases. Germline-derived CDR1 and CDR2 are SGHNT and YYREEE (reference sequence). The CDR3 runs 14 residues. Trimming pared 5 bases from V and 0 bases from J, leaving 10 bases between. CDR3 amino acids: CASSLQGSTDTQYF. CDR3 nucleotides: TGTGCCAGCAGTTTGCAGGGTAGCACAGATACGCAGTATTTT.

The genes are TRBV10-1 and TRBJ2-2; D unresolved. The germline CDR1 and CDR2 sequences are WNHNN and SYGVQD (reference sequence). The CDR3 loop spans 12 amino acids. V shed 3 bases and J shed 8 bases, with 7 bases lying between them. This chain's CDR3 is CASSEVRGELFF. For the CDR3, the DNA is TGCGCCAGCAGTGAAGTTCGAGGGGAGCTGTTTTTT.

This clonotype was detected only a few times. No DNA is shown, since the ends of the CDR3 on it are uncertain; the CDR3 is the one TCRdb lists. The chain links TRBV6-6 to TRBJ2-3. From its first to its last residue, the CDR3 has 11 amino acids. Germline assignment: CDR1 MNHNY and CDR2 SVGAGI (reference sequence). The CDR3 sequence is CASSILDTQYF.

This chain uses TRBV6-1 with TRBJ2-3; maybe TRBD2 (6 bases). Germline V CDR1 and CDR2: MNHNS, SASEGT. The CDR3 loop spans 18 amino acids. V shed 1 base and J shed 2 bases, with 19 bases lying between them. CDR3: CASSEVLLEGSYTDTQYF. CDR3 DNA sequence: TGTGCCAGCAGTGAAGTTTTGTTGGAGGGGTCCTACACAGATACGCAGTATTTT.

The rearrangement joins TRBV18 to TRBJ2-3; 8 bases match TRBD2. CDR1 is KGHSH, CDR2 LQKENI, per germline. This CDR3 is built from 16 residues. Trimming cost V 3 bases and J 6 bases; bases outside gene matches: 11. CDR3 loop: CASSPLTGGGVDTQYF. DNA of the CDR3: TGTGCCAGCTCACCCTTGACCGGGGGGGGCGTGGATACGCAGTATTTT.